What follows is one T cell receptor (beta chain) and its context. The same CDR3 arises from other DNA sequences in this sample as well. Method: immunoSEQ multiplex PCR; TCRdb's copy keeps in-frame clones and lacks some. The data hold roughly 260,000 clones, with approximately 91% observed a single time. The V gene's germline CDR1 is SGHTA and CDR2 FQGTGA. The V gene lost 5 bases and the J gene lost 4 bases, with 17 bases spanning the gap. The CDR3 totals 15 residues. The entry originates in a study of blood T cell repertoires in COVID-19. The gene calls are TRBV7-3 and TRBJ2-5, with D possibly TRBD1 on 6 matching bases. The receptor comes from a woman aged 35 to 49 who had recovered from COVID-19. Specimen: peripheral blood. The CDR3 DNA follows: TGTGCCAGCAGCGCCGCCCAGGGGCTCGCAGAGACCCAGTACTTC. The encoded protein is CASSAAQGLAETQYF.